The clone carrying this TCR beta chain was detected many times. Its antigen is unknown. This entry belongs to a study of T cells in Graves' hyperthyroidism and ophthalmopathy. The overall study: Any treatment followed the collection of peripheral blood at initial diagnosis. Overall study results and limits: From stable hyperthyroidism, ophthalmopathy was separated by a 13 V-J model.

RNA transcripts were the template for amplifying TCR beta CDR3 regions. HTBI primers were the set used in a first-round RT-PCR of the TCR CDR3. Using its own MiXCR run on the multiplex PCR reads, TCRdb lists one record per CDR3 protein. The sample lists 450,000 to 650,000 distinct CDR3 sequences, under 20% occurring once. Not enrolled were patients with uncontrolled infection, other autoimmune disease, pregnancy or lactation. PBMCs were collected from a roughly 10 ml volume of fresh peripheral blood. Trimming stripped 3 bases from V and 0 bases from J, with 14 bases between. The CDR3 totals 16 residues. The V gene's germline CDR1 is GTSNPN and CDR2 SVGIG (reference sequence).

Sequencing was performed on blood. The receptor was derived from a young woman with Graves' ophthalmopathy. The V gene is TRBV30, the J gene TRBJ2-2; a weak D match, TRBD1 (6 bases). The CDR3 loop reads CAWRKRDTSNTGELFF. CDR3 coding DNA: TGTGCCTGGAGGAAACGGGACACTTCGAACACCGGGGAGCTGTTTTTT.